The rows below give T cell receptor beta chains drawn from one sample of a study of control samples from healthy donors and cancer patients. Assay: immunoSEQ multiplex PCR; the TCRdb copy retains only in-frame clones and omits some. The sample has 78,000 or so clones, more than 75% seen once. Sequenced input: blood. The receptors were gathered from a woman aged 45-59 years in good health. Each CDR3 is given with its conserved first and last residue. The order of the fields is V gene, CDR3 length, CDR3 protein.

>TRBV27|13
CASSRQGYNGYTF
>TRBV6-5|12
CASRSGVETQYF
>TRBV6-6|15
CASSYSVEAIYEQYF
>TRBV10-3|17
CAISAPGGLATYNEQFF
>TRBV19|16
CASSINSGQYNSPLHF
>TRBV7-3|14
CASSLDRGNYGYTF
>TRBV6-2/TRBV6-3|16
CASSYGRGISNTEAFF
>TRBV9|15
CASSVEVARSDTQYF
>TRBV19|16
CASSTLPGQGSYEQYF
>TRBV7-9|17
CASSSQPGTSYTDTQYF
>TRBV29-1|14
CSVGQGEAYNEQFF
>TRBV10-3|13
CAISDRGAEKLFF
>TRBV24-1|14
CATSDSLFNQPQHF
>TRBV10-3|13
CAISDRGYTEAFF
>TRBV6-6|13
CASNSAGTYGYTF
>TRBV5-1|16
CASSSGTSEYTDTQYF
>TRBV15|14
CATSLAGDGDTQYF
>TRBV6-5|13
CASSPRSSYEQYF
>TRBV4-1|15
CASSQDRVNTGELFF
>TRBV14|17
CASSQGRASVSTDTQYF
>TRBV27|13
CASSPGGSYEQYF
>TRBV7-9|14
CASSLGAAVKTQYF
>TRBV5-8|13
CASCRESWGEAFF
>TRBV6-1|16
CASSEAPGQSTDTQYF
>TRBV6-5|14
CASSSLAGGGELFF
>TRBV11-2|13
CASSLESSYEQYF
>TRBV28|13
CASSKVQAYEQYF
>TRBV5-1|15
CASSLTRGDTGELFF
>TRBV7-9|19
CASSFIRTSGSTAKNIQYF
>TRBV13|14
CASSLAGGGETQYF
>TRBV5-5|15
CASSFKDRQDEKLFF
>TRBV2|11
CASNEPGELFF
>TRBV28|14
CASSFIGGAYEQYF
>TRBV28|16
CASSLESATLNTEAFF
>TRBV27|14
CASSLSRAYTEAFF
>TRBV6-4|14
CASSEHRGAGELFF
>TRBV19|11
CASSQHNEQFF
>TRBV19|14
CASSIASGGDTIYF
>TRBV5-1|17
CASSLVAGGPVTGELFF
>TRBV29-1|16
CSVEGETGSRTGELFF
>TRBV29-1|15
CSAARDRGETDTQYF
>TRBV5-1|15
CASTLTMGLNTEAFF
>TRBV7-3|13
CASSLSSYNEQFF
>TRBV4-1|13
CASSLRLTDTQYF
>TRBV10-1|14
CASSNGQNTGELFF
>TRBV3-1/TRBV3-2|13
CASSQDNNQPQHF
>TRBV27|14
CASSLAGALQPQHF
>TRBV19|16
CASSPQGQGVTDTQYF
>TRBV5-8|18
CASSVGTASFISGNTIYF
>TRBV7-9|15
CASSQGRSTNEKLFF
>TRBV7-9|13
CASTYRGNTEAFF
>TRBV28|14
CASNSGGANYGYTF
>TRBV6-1|15
CASSEAGTGPYEQYF
>TRBV19|13
CASSSQGAGEQYF
>TRBV2|15
CASSEEGSASDEQYF
>TRBV10-3|13
CAISDRGIYEQYF